This TCR beta chain was sequenced during a study of blood T cell repertoires in COVID-19. Profiled with immunoSEQ multiplex PCR; TCRdb holds only in-frame clones, not every one. Here the sample spans tens of thousands of clones, 83% being singletons. Trimming stripped 5 bases from V and 1 base from J, with 11 bases between. This CDR3 is built from 15 residues. Germline CDR1 and CDR2: SGHTA and FQGNSA. This chain joins TRBV7-2 and TRBJ2-2; D is perhaps TRBD1 (5 bases). The clonotype was recovered from a woman older than 75 with active or convalescent COVID-19. Input material: peripheral blood. The CDR3 reads CASSQQDQNTGELFF. The CDR3 region has the DNA TGTGCCAGCAGCCAACAGGACCAGAACACCGGGGAGCTGTTTTTT.